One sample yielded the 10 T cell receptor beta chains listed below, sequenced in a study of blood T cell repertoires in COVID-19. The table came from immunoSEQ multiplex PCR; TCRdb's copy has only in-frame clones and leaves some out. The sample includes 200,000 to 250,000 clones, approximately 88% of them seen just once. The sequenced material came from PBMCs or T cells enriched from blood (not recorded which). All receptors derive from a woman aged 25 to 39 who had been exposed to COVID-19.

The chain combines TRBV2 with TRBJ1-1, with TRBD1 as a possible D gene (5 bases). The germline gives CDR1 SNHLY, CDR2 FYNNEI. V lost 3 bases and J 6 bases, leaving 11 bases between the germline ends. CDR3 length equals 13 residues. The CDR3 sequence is CASSEQGPAEAFF. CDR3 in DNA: TGTGCCAGCAGTGAGCAGGGTCCGGCTGAAGCTTTCTTT.

The CDR3: CASSDPGYEQYF. The CDR3 nucleotides are TGCGCCAGCAGCGACCCAGGGTACGAGCAGTACTTC. This chain links TRBV5-1 with TRBJ2-7, with D possibly TRBD1 on 5 matching bases. The germline V gene encodes CDR1 SGHRS and CDR2 YFSETQ. The CDR3 is 12 amino acids. V lost 4 bases to trimming and J lost 4 bases, with 9 bases between them.

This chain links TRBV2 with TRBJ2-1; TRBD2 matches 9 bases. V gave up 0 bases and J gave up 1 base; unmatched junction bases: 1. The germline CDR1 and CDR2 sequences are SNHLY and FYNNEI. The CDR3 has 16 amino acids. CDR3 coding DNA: TGTGCCAGCAGTGAAGCAAGCGGGAGGTCCTACAATGAGCAGTTCTTC. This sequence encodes CASSEASGRSYNEQFF.

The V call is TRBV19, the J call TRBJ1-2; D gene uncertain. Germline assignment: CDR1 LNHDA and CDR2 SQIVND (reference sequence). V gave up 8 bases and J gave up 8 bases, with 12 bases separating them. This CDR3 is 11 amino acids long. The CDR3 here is CASHEGGGYTF. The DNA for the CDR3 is TGTGCCAGTCATGAGGGAGGCGGCTACACCTTC.

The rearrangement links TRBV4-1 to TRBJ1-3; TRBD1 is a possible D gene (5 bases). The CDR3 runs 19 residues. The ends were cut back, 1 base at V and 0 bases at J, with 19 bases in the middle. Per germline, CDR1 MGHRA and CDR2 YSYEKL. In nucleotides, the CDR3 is TGCGCCAGCAGCCAAGGTTTCCGACAGACCCTCTTCTCTGGAAACACCATATATTTT. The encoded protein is CASSQGFRQTLFSGNTIYF.

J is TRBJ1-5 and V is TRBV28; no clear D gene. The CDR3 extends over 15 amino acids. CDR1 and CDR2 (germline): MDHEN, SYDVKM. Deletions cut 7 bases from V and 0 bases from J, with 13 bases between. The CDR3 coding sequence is TGTGCCAGCATTAGCCCTCCTACTAGCAATCAGCCCCAGCATTTT. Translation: CASISPPTSNQPQHF.

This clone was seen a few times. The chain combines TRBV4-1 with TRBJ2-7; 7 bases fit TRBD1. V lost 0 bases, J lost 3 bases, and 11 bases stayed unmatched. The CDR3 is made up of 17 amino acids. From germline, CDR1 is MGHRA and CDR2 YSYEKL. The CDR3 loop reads CASSQDWDSSSVYEQYF. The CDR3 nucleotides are TGCGCCAGCAGCCAAGACTGGGACAGTTCGTCGGTCTACGAGCAGTACTTC.

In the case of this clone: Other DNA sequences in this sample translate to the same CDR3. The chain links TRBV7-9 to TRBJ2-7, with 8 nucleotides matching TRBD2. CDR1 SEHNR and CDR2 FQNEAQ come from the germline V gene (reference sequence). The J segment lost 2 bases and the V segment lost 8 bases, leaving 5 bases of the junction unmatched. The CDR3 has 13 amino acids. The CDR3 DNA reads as TGTGCCAGCTCCGGGACTAGGGCCTACGAGCAGTACTTC. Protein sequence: CASSGTRAYEQYF.

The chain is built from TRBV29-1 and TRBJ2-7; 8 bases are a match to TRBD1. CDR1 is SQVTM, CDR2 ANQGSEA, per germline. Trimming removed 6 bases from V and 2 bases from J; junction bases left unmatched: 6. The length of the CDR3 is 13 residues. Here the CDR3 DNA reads TGCAGCGTAGGACAGGGTATCACCTACGAGCAGTACTTC. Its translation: CSVGQGITYEQYF.

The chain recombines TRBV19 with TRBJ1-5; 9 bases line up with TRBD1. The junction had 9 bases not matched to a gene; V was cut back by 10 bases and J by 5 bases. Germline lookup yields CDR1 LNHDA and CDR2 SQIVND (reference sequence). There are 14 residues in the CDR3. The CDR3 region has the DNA TGTGCCACCCAACCGGGACAGGGCTATCAGCCCCAGCATTTT. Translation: CATQPGQGYQPQHF.